This T cell receptor beta chain originates from a study of T-cell memory formation after mild COVID-19. TCRdb processed the 5' RACE reads anew with MiXCR; each CDR3 protein has one entry. The sample records about 190,000 distinct CDR3 sequences, 15% to 20% being singletons. The sequenced sample consisted of PBMCs or a T cell subset sorted from them (not recorded which). This TCR came from an adult woman who had mild COVID-19 (a few samples of this study predate the infection). Cell type and time point are not known.

The CDR3 DNA follows: TGCAGCGTTGGGACAGGGGAAAACATTCAGTACTTC. It yields the protein CSVGTGENIQYF. This chain links TRBV29-1 with TRBJ2-4; TRBD1 matches 9 bases. The CDR3 length is 12 residues. Per germline, CDR1 SQVTM and CDR2 ANQGSEA. V lost 4 bases to trimming and J lost 5 bases; unmatched junction nucleotides: 0. Combining the CDR3 with reference TRBV29-1 and TRBJ2-4 gives the whole variable domain SAVISQKPSRDICQRGTSLTIQCQVDSQVTMMFWYRQQPGQSLTLIATANQGSEATYESGFVIDKFPISRPNLTFSTLTVSNMSPEDSSIYLCSVGTGENIQYFGAGTRLSVL.